The next 22 T cell receptor beta chains were all read from a single sample in a study of cytomegalovirus exposure and HLA in healthy donors (dated by TCRdb to 2016 to 2017). The protocol used for the library was the immunoSEQ multiplex PCR assay. A mixture of 60 forward primers for TCR Vbeta segments and 13 reverse primers for TCR Jbeta segments was used in the multiplex PCR. In its TCRdb copy, this immuneACCESS table keeps in-frame sequences only and misses some clones. Where compared with another copy, unresolved V genes explain less than half of these, and the others have no known cause. The sample records about 110,000 clones, approximately 66% of which are singletons. The top ten hold around 9.9% of the sample. Material for sequencing was PBMCs. Receptor source: a man in his forties in good health and CMV-seropositive.

The table lists this clone with a few counts. The rearrangement uses TRBV6-1 and TRBJ1-1, with D unresolved. Between the trimmed V and J ends, which lost 8 bases and 4 bases, there was a span of 14 bases. Germline V lookup: CDR1 MNHNS, CDR2 SASEGT. The CDR3 length is 13 residues. In DNA form, the CDR3 reads TGTGCCAGCGGTAATACGGGTATCACTGAAGCTTTCTTT. It encodes CASGNTGITEAFF.

V usage is TRBV30 and J usage is TRBJ1-5; 8 nucleotides align to TRBD1. Germline V CDR1 and CDR2: GTSNPN, SVGIG (reference sequence). With 1 base clipped from V and 3 bases from J, the junction kept 5 bases outside the gene matches. This CDR3 is built from 15 residues. The CDR3 DNA reads TGTGCCTGGAGTGGGCCAGGGGGCATCAATCAGCCCCAGCATTTT. Translating it yields CAWSGPGGINQPQHF.

This chain connects TRBV27 to TRBJ1-2; the match to TRBD1 covers 9 bases. From germline, CDR1 is MNHEY and CDR2 SMNVEV (reference sequence). With V trimmed by 5 bases and J by 0 bases, 4 bases remained unmatched. The CDR3 contains 15 residues. The CDR3: CASSIGTGSNYGYTF. In DNA, the CDR3 is TGTGCCAGCAGTATAGGGACAGGGTCTAACTATGGCTACACCTTC.

The V and J genes are TRBV27 and TRBJ1-5, with D perhaps TRBD1 (6 bases). Germline V CDR1 and CDR2: MNHEY, SMNVEV (reference sequence). V was shortened by 8 bases and J by 6 bases, with 14 bases between the two germline ends. This CDR3 spans 13 amino acids. In DNA form, the CDR3 reads TGTGCCAGCGGGGACACCAGGACTCAGCCCCAGCATTTT. Translation: CASGDTRTQPQHF.

The V gene is TRBV6-6, the J gene TRBJ2-5; 8 nucleotides agree with TRBD1. V lost 5 bases and J lost 5; bases outside the gene matches: 7. The CDR3 runs to 14 residues. From germline, CDR1 is MNHNY and CDR2 SVGAGI (reference sequence). CDR3 residues: CASSVGRGPETQYF. The CDR3 nucleotides are TGTGCCAGCAGTGTCGGCAGGGGGCCCGAGACCCAGTACTTC.

V is TRBV6-1 and J is TRBJ1-5, with TRBD1 identical over 10 bases. There are 14 residues in the CDR3. Looked up from germline, CDR1 is MNHNS and CDR2 is SASEGT. Trimming cost V 8 bases and J 6 bases; bases outside gene matches: 7. CDR3 in amino acids: CASSTGGLSQPQHF. The CDR3 coding sequence is TGTGCCAGCTCGACAGGGGGCTTGTCTCAGCCCCAGCATTTT.

The table lists this clone with a few counts. This chain joins TRBV7-9 and TRBJ1-2, with D uncertain. The CDR3 has 15 residues. From germline, CDR1 is SEHNR and CDR2 FQNEAQ (reference sequence). Trimming stripped 5 bases from V and 8 bases from J, with 21 bases between. This CDR3 reads CASSRTIHSGGGYTF. The CDR3 DNA reads TGTGCCAGCAGCCGAACGATACACAGCGGAGGCGGCTACACCTTC.

J is TRBJ2-3 and V is TRBV9; the match to TRBD1 covers 8 bases. The length of the CDR3 is 16 residues. Trimming at V came to 0 bases and at J to 1 base, leaving 4 bases not matched to a gene. Germline CDR1 SGDLS, CDR2 YYNGEE. The CDR3 is CASSVDGQGGTDTQYF. In nucleotides, the CDR3 is TGTGCCAGCAGCGTAGACGGACAGGGCGGCACAGATACGCAGTATTTT.

V and J are TRBV6-5 and TRBJ2-6, with D perhaps TRBD1 (6 bases). V was shortened by 6 bases and J by 2 bases, with 11 bases between the two germline ends. CDR1 MNHEY and CDR2 SVGAGI come from the germline V gene. This CDR3 region has 15 residues. CDR3 protein: CASREQGAGANVLTF. The CDR3, as DNA: TGTGCCAGCAGAGAACAGGGAGCTGGGGCCAACGTCCTGACTTTC.

This clone has only one observation. The V call is TRBV10-3, the J call TRBJ1-5, with 9 nucleotides matching TRBD1. With 8 bases clipped from V and 6 bases from J, the junction kept 8 bases outside the gene matches. Germline assignment: CDR1 ENHRY and CDR2 SYGVKD. This CDR3 contains 14 residues. CDR3 bases: TGTGCCATCGCGACAGGGGGTGCTGGTCAGCCCCAGCATTTT. Translation gives CAIATGGAGQPQHF.

The chain's CDR3 is CASRNGQGSQPQHF. The DNA of the CDR3 is TGTGCCAGCAGAAACGGGCAGGGGAGTCAGCCCCAGCATTTT. This sequence joins TRBV6-5 and TRBJ1-5; the D gene is possibly TRBD1 (6 bases). This CDR3 has 14 residues. Trimming took 6 bases from V and 6 from J, leaving 15 bases between them. Germline V CDR1 and CDR2: MNHEY, SVGAGI.

The chain recombines TRBV4-1 with TRBJ2-5; 11 bases agree with TRBD2. This CDR3 region has 15 residues. V was clipped by 4 bases and J by 7 bases; unmatched bases: 8. Looked up from germline, CDR1 is MGHRA and CDR2 is YSYEKL. The DNA for the CDR3 is TGCGCCAGCAGCCGGGGACTAGCGGCGCCGGGGACCCAGTACTTC. Encoded protein: CASSRGLAAPGTQYF.

This rearrangement joins TRBV10-3 to TRBJ1-2; D possibly corresponds to TRBD1 (6 bases). The germline V and J ends were trimmed by 6 bases and 4 bases, with 12 bases remaining between them. This CDR3 is built from 13 residues. Germline assignment: CDR1 ENHRY and CDR2 SYGVKD. CDR3 residues: CAIRSRDTYGYTF. The CDR3 DNA is TGTGCCATCAGATCCCGGGACACCTATGGCTACACCTTC.

V and J are TRBV6-5 and TRBJ1-3; TRBD1 aligns across 7 bases. CDR1 and CDR2 from the germline V gene are MNHEY and SVGAGI. The CDR3 is made up of 14 amino acids. The J segment lost 0 bases and the V segment lost 6 bases, leaving 2 bases of the junction unmatched. Here the CDR3 reads CASRGQNSGNTIYF. The CDR3 DNA reads TGTGCCAGCAGGGGACAGAACTCTGGAAACACCATATATTTT.

The rearrangement links TRBV28 to TRBJ1-1; weak D call: TRBD1 (5 bases). Trimming removed 8 bases at V and 2 bases at J, with 18 bases between. This CDR3 has 15 amino acids. In germline, CDR1 is MDHEN, CDR2 SYDVKM. Written as DNA, the CDR3 is TGTGCCAGCGCAGTTTGGGGGGGAAGTAACACTGAAGCTTTCTTT. It yields the protein CASAVWGGSNTEAFF.

This clone was seen once. The V gene is TRBV19, the J gene TRBJ1-5; 7 bases align to TRBD1. This CDR3 comprises 17 residues. V dropped 3 bases and J dropped 3; count of bases not matched to a gene: 11. CDR1 and CDR2 (germline): LNHDA, SQIVND (reference sequence). The CDR3 DNA follows: TGTGCCAGTAGTATGCCCCGCCAGGGGGAAAACAATCAGCCCCAGCATTTT. Protein sequence: CASSMPRQGENNQPQHF.

The V gene is TRBV7-2, the J gene TRBJ2-1; tentative D call: TRBD1 (5 bases). The germline V gene has CDR1 SGHTA and CDR2 FQGNSA. The CDR3 loop spans 15 amino acids. V lost 5 bases and J 2 bases, leaving 13 bases between the germline ends. The CDR3 spells CASSASGFTYNEQFF. Written as DNA, the CDR3 is TGTGCCAGCAGCGCCTCAGGGTTCACCTACAATGAGCAGTTCTTC.

The chain recombines TRBV21-1 with TRBJ1-5; the table's D gene call, TRBD1, was not cross checked with the DNA. TRBV21-1 is tagged as a pseudogene. This CDR3 has 20 residues. Here the CDR3 DNA reads TGTGCCAGCAGCTCACCGGACCGGGACAGGGGAATTCGAAGCAATCAGCCCCAGCATTTT. This codes for CASSSPDRDRGIRSNQPQHF.

The chain is built from TRBV7-2 and TRBJ2-2; TRBD1 is a possible D gene (6 bases). CDR1 is SGHTA and CDR2 is FQGNSA in the germline V gene. This CDR3 has 14 residues. V shed 5 bases and J shed 9 bases, with 16 bases lying between them. The CDR3 is CASSPTPGDRELFF. CDR3 bases: TGTGCCAGCAGCCCTACTCCAGGGGACAGGGAGCTGTTTTTT.

J is TRBJ1-1 and V is TRBV19, with D possibly being TRBD1 (6 bases). Germline CDR1 reads LNHDA; CDR2 reads SQIVND (reference sequence). This CDR3 comprises 14 residues. V lost 5 bases and J 1 base, leaving 11 bases between the germline ends. CDR3 sequence reads: CASSSSTGNTEAFF. The DNA of the CDR3 is TGTGCCAGTAGTTCATCGACAGGGAACACTGAAGCTTTCTTT.

The rearrangement uses TRBV19 and TRBJ1-5, with 11 bases fitting TRBD1. The length of the CDR3 is 15 residues. V was pared by 7 bases and J by 6 bases, with 8 bases of the junction left unmatched. Germline V gene data show CDR1 as LNHDA and CDR2 as SQIVND (reference sequence). DNA of the CDR3: TGTGCCAGTACCCAAGCCGGGACAGGGGGTCAGCCCCAGCATTTT. Translating it yields CASTQAGTGGQPQHF.

V usage is TRBV10-3 and J usage is TRBJ1-1; 9 positions match TRBD1. The junction had 4 bases not matched to a gene; V was cut back by 4 bases and J by 1 base. The CDR3 extends over 15 amino acids. Germline V gene data show CDR1 as ENHRY and CDR2 as SYGVKD. As DNA, the CDR3 is TGTGCCATCAGTGCGGGACAGGGATGGAACACTGAAGCTTTCTTT. Its translation is CAISAGQGWNTEAFF.